This T cell receptor (beta chain) appears in the sequencing data of a study of vaccination effects on CD4 cells after COVID-19. Overall study context: From a couple of convalescent patients, samples were taken 16 days and one week before vaccination. Study-wide findings and caveats: The authors studied few convalescent patients and collected no early post-infection timepoints.

To note about this clone: Its target is unknown.

The V end was cut by 5 bases, the J end by 0 bases, with 9 bases between. This CDR3 comprises 13 residues. Germline V CDR1 and CDR2: SGHRS, YFSETQ. Method: immunoSEQ multiplex PCR; TCRdb's copy keeps in-frame clones and lacks some. The data hold 20,000 to 25,000 clones, with about 80% observed a single time. CD4+ T cells specific for antigen were expanded with viral peptide pools by the ViraFEST assay before sequencing. The authors isolated CD4+ T cells after around nine days of culture. The infection with SARS-CoV-2 (confirmed by PCR) occurred in this person between March and December 2020. Cultures used more than 1.5 million PBMC per well, approximately 9.6 IU/ml IL-2 and about 10 ug/ml peptides.

The source of this sequence is a human donor who had a prior SARS-CoV-2 infection. Sequencing was performed on CD4+ T cells from PBMCs cultured with a peptide pool, taken before COVID-19 vaccination. This chain links TRBV5-1 with TRBJ2-7, with D perhaps matching TRBD2 (6 bases). The DNA of the CDR3 is TGCGCCAGCAGGCAGGGAGGCTCCTACGAGCAGTACTTC. Its protein is CASRQGGSYEQYF.